Presented here are 30 T cell receptor beta chains from one specimen sequenced in a study of early T cells in non-severe SARS-CoV-2 infection. MiXCR was run by TCRdb on the 5' RACE reads, yielding one entry per CDR3 protein. This sample has roughly 52,000 distinct CDR3 sequences, with around 6.9% found just once. The sample consisted of whole blood, taken at baseline. These receptor sequences come from an adult who was a healthcare worker with PCR-confirmed SARS-CoV-2 infection or an uninfected control (not recorded which).

The chain links TRBV10-3 to TRBJ2-3; maybe TRBD2 (6 bases). This CDR3 comprises 14 residues. Per the germline V gene, CDR1 is ENHRY and CDR2 is SYGVKD. V was clipped by 8 bases and J by 5 bases, with 17 bases between them. The CDR3 protein is CAIRGTQVGDTQYF. For the CDR3, the DNA is TGTGCCATCCGCGGGACCCAGGTAGGAGATACGCAGTATTTT.

This clonotype was picked up many times. The chain is built from TRBV11-2 and TRBJ2-2; D is unclear. Germline V gene sequence: CDR1 SGHAT, CDR2 FQNNGV. The length of the CDR3 is 16 residues. Trimming removed 2 bases at V and 1 base at J, with 11 bases between. CDR3 amino acids: CASSLTGLVNTGELFF. CDR3 DNA sequence: TGTGCCAGCAGCTTAACTGGGCTGGTGAACACCGGGGAGCTGTTTTTT.

This clonotype was detected ten times or more. The chain recombines TRBV6-5 with TRBJ1-5, with TRBD1 matching over 7 bases. The CDR3 has 14 amino acids. V shed 5 bases and J 6 bases; nucleotides not matched to a gene: 7. Germline V CDR1 and CDR2: MNHEY, SVGAGI. The CDR3 sequence: CASSNDRAGQPQHF. In DNA, the CDR3 is TGTGCCAGCAGTAACGACAGGGCCGGTCAGCCCCAGCATTTT.

The table lists this clonotype with many counts. This chain joins TRBV12-3 or TRBV12-4 and TRBJ2-2; D ambiguous. The CDR3 is 13 residues long. V lost 3 bases and J 4 bases, leaving 6 bases between the germline ends. The CDR3, as DNA: TGTGCCAGCAGTTTCGAGATCACCGGGGAGCTGTTTTTT. This encodes CASSFEITGELFF.

A word on this clonotype: The junction shows a germline mismatch at one end, possibly a read error. The V gene is TRBV7-2, the J gene TRBJ2-6, with D unclear. Per the germline V gene, CDR1 is SGHTA and CDR2 is FQGNSA. The CDR3 covers 15 residues. In DNA, the CDR3 is TGTGCCAGCAGCTCCGCCGGGCCTGGAGCCAACGTCCTGACTTTC. The encoded protein is CASSSAGPGANVLTF.

The chain uses TRBV14 and TRBJ2-4; TRBD2 aligns across 8 bases. The J segment lost 9 bases and the V segment lost 4 bases, leaving 5 bases of the junction unmatched. The germline gives CDR1 SGHDN, CDR2 FVKESK. This CDR3 comprises 13 residues. CDR3 sequence reads: CASSLNAGGIQYF. In DNA, the CDR3 is TGTGCCAGCAGCCTAAATGCGGGGGGCATTCAGTACTTC.

This clonotype was counted many times. This could be a read error, since a much larger clone is one nucleotide away. V usage is TRBV7-9 and J usage is TRBJ2-1, with 7 bases aligning to TRBD2. Germline CDR1 SEHNR, CDR2 FQNEAQ (reference sequence). This CDR3 has 14 amino acids. The CDR3 DNA follows: TGTGCCAGCAGCCCGAGCGGGGCCTACAGTGAGCAGTTCTTC. Protein product: CASSPSGAYSEQFF.

The chain uses TRBV12-3 or TRBV12-4 and TRBJ1-2; no definite D call. Trimming took 3 bases from V and 4 from J, leaving 9 bases between them. The CDR3 covers 13 residues. The CDR3 nucleotides are TGTGCCAGCAGTTTGGCATCTGGCTATGGCTACACCTTC. This codes for CASSLASGYGYTF.

The gene calls are TRBV29-1 and TRBJ1-1; possible D gene TRBD1, 5 bases. The CDR3 consists of 14 residues. Germline CDR1 is SQVTM and CDR2 is ANQGSEA. V lost 6 bases to trimming and J lost 5 bases, with 19 bases between them. This chain's CDR3 is CSVGQQVRLTEAFF. CDR3 DNA: TGCAGCGTAGGACAACAGGTCCGTTTAACTGAAGCTTTCTTT.

This clonotype was detected ten times or more. V is TRBV19 and J is TRBJ2-7; 9 bases fit TRBD1. The J segment lost 4 bases and the V segment lost 6 bases, leaving 7 bases of the junction unmatched. CDR3 length: 14 amino acids. Looked up from germline, CDR1 is LNHDA and CDR2 is SQIVND (reference sequence). This CDR3 reads CASSAGQGMYEQYF. The CDR3 bases are TGTGCCAGTAGCGCGGGACAGGGTATGTACGAGCAGTACTTC.

The sample holds many counts of this clonotype. The CDR3 loop is CSAPGRQRGSYEQYF. CDR3 nucleotides: TGCAGTGCACCTGGAAGGCAGCGGGGGTCCTACGAGCAGTACTTC. The rearrangement uses TRBV20-1 and TRBJ2-7; the match to TRBD2 covers 8 bases. Losses at the gene ends were 6 bases for V and 1 base for J; bases not matched to a gene: 11. The germline CDR1 and CDR2 sequences are DFQATT and SNEGSKA (reference sequence). This CDR3 contains 15 residues.

This clonotype has at least ten counts. V usage is TRBV25-1 and J usage is TRBJ2-3, with TRBD1 identical over 7 bases. The CDR3 runs to 14 residues. Per the germline V gene, CDR1 is MGHDK and CDR2 is SYGVNS. Losses at the gene ends were 3 bases for V and 1 base for J; bases not matched to a gene: 1. This CDR3 is CASSDGQGTDTQYF. Here the CDR3 DNA reads TGTGCCAGCAGTGATGGACAGGGCACAGATACGCAGTATTTT.

This clonotype was seen more than once but under ten times. J is TRBJ2-7 and V is TRBV20-1; TRBD2 aligns across 7 bases. Germline CDR1 DFQATT, CDR2 SNEGSKA (reference sequence). CDR3 size: 12 residues. CDR3 sequence: CGITSDSYEQYF. The CDR3 nucleotides are TGCGGAATAACTAGCGATTCCTACGAGCAGTACTTC.

Points on this clonotype: Its ends do not fully match the called genes, so a read error is possible. This sequence joins TRBV7-2 and TRBJ2-4; D may be TRBD1 or TRBD2 (5 bases each). Germline-derived CDR1 and CDR2 are SGHTA and FQGNSA. This CDR3 spans 16 amino acids. CDR3 protein: CASSLGSGLAKIIQYF. The DNA for the CDR3 is TGTGCCAGCAGCTTAGGATCAGGGCTAGCCAAAATCATTCAGTACTTC.

This clonotype was seen repeatedly, ten times or more. The chain has TRBV5-6 and TRBJ1-5; D may be TRBD1 (6 bases). CDR1 and CDR2 (germline): SGHDT, YYEEEE. The CDR3 runs to 13 residues. V was pared by 3 bases and J by 9 bases, with 13 bases between. CDR3 sequence: CASSSTGRWPQHF. The CDR3 coding sequence is TGTGCCAGCAGCTCCACAGGGCGGTGGCCCCAGCATTTT. The full variable domain, in which reference TRBV5-6 and TRBJ1-5 provide the parts outside the CDR3, is DAGVTQSPTHLIKTRGQQVTLRCSPKSGHDTVSWYQQALGQGPQFIFQYYEEEERQRGNFPDRFSGHQFPNYSSELNVNALLLGDSALYLCASSSTGRWPQHFGDGTRLSIL.

The chain is built from TRBV3-1 and TRBJ1-4, with D unresolved. V was shortened by 8 bases and J by 3 bases, with 13 bases between the two germline ends. CDR3 length: 14 residues. Germline V gene lookup returns CDR1 LGHDT and CDR2 YNNKEL (reference sequence). CDR3 loop: CASRPDGANEKLFF. The CDR3 coding sequence is TGTGCCAGCCGCCCGGACGGGGCTAATGAAAAACTGTTTTTT.

This clonotype has ten or more counts. This chain uses TRBV6-5 with TRBJ1-1, with D maybe TRBD1 (6 bases). The CDR3 sequence is 11 residues long. Germline V gene data show CDR1 as MNHEY and CDR2 as SVGAGI. Deletions cut 5 bases from V and 8 bases from J, with 9 bases between. CDR3 bases: TGTGCCAGCAGTCACGGACAGGAAGCTTTCTTT. Translation gives CASSHGQEAFF.

Ten or more counts support this clonotype. The V gene is TRBV4-3, the J gene TRBJ1-2; TRBD1 agrees at 12 bases. The length of the CDR3 is 14 residues. V lost 1 base, J lost 10 bases, and 4 bases stayed unmatched. Germline V gene lookup returns CDR1 LGHNA and CDR2 YSLEER. The CDR3 sequence: CASSQARDRGHYTF. The DNA of the CDR3 is TGCGCCAGCAGCCAAGCCCGGGACAGGGGGCACTACACCTTC.

Only a few counts were recorded for this clonotype. The chain couples TRBV2 to TRBJ2-1; TRBD2 agrees at 11 bases. The length of the CDR3 is 19 residues. Germline V CDR1 and CDR2: SNHLY, FYNNEI. V shed 4 bases, J shed 0 bases, and the junction held 11 bases outside the gene matches. As DNA, the CDR3 is TGTGCCAGCAGTGGAGGGGCTAGCGGGGGGCTGAGCTCCTACAATGAGCAGTTCTTC. Translation gives CASSGGASGGLSSYNEQFF.

The chain links TRBV11-3 to TRBJ2-7; perhaps D is TRBD1 or TRBD2 (5 bases each). The CDR3 covers 13 residues. Trimming took 6 bases from V and 2 from J, leaving 11 bases between them. Germline V lookup: CDR1 SGHNT, CDR2 YENEEA. This chain's CDR3 is CASRPGAAYEQYF. The CDR3 nucleotides read TGTGCCAGCAGGCCCGGGGCGGCCTACGAGCAGTACTTC.

As regards this clonotype: A read error may be the cause here, since a much bigger clone is one base away. The V and J genes are TRBV7-2 and TRBJ1-4; D is perhaps TRBD1 (6 bases). Trimming left V 6 bases short and J 13 bases short, with 21 bases between. CDR3 length equals 14 residues. Germline V gene data show CDR1 as SGHTA and CDR2 as FQGNSA. The CDR3 nucleotides are TGTGCCAGCAGTTTGGACAGTAGGGAGGGAAGACTGTTTTTT. Amino acids: CASSLDSREGRLFF.

The chain links TRBV5-6 to TRBJ2-5; 7 bases line up with TRBD1. V dropped 0 bases and J dropped 1; count of bases not matched to a gene: 9. Germline V gives CDR1 SGHDT, CDR2 YYEEEE. CDR3 length: 17 amino acids. The CDR3 coding sequence is TGTGCCAGCAGCTTGGGACAGGGATATTGGGTCCAAGAGACCCAGTACTTC. It is translated as CASSLGQGYWVQETQYF.

This clonotype was found a few times. The chain is built from TRBV4-1 and TRBJ2-5, with TRBD2 matching over 9 bases. The CDR3 has 16 amino acids. V shed 0 bases, J shed 1 base, and the junction held 3 bases outside the gene matches. Germline-derived CDR1 and CDR2 are MGHRA and YSYEKL. The CDR3 loop reads CASSQDRAGGQETQYF. The CDR3 region has the DNA TGCGCCAGCAGCCAAGATCGAGCGGGGGGCCAAGAGACCCAGTACTTC.

The chain links TRBV4-3 to TRBJ1-1, with D unresolved. V lost 0 bases to trimming and J lost 4 bases, with 12 bases between them. Germline V gene lookup returns CDR1 LGHNA and CDR2 YSLEER. The CDR3 consists of 15 residues. DNA for the CDR3: TGCGCCAGCAGCCAAGACCTTCTCCTGAGCACTGAAGCTTTCTTT. It specifies CASSQDLLLSTEAFF.

To note about this clonotype: Given a much more abundant clone one base away, this may be a read error. The V and J genes are TRBV24-1 and TRBJ1-1, with D possibly matching TRBD1 (5 bases). This CDR3 is 13 amino acids long. The germline gives CDR1 KGHDR, CDR2 SFDVKD. The chain's CDR3 is CVTRRQGDTEAFF. CDR3 in DNA: TGTGTCACCCGTCGGCAGGGAGACACTGAAGCTTTCTTT.

This clonotype was found many times. This chain joins TRBV12-3 or TRBV12-4 and TRBJ2-3; 10 bases match TRBD1. V was clipped by 1 base and J by 1 base; unmatched bases: 8. The length of the CDR3 is 18 residues. CDR3 amino acids: CASSLDLDRGPGTDTQYF. The CDR3 DNA reads as TGTGCCAGCAGTTTAGATCTAGACAGGGGGCCGGGCACAGATACGCAGTATTTT.

At least ten counts were recorded for this clonotype. The chain is built from TRBV28 and TRBJ1-5, with 8 bases matching TRBD1. The CDR3 is 17 residues long. Losses at the gene ends were 5 bases for V and 8 bases for J; bases not matched to a gene: 17. Germline CDR1 reads MDHEN; CDR2 reads SYDVKM. The CDR3 loop reads CASSPARGRAQREPQHF. CDR3 DNA: TGTGCCAGCAGTCCAGCCAGGGGGCGCGCCCAGAGGGAGCCCCAGCATTTT.

This clonotype was seen at least ten times. The chain employs TRBV7-2 and TRBJ1-4; D may be TRBD1 (5 bases). The CDR3 covers 14 residues. In germline, CDR1 is SGHTA, CDR2 FQGNSA. Trimming took off 6 bases at V and 0 bases at J, with 8 bases between the two ends. CDR3: CASRPGTTNEKLFF. In DNA, the CDR3 is TGTGCCAGCAGACCAGGGACAACTAATGAAAAACTGTTTTTT.

This clonotype was seen only a few times. The chain carries TRBV9 and TRBJ1-1, with 9 bases lining up with TRBD1. This CDR3 has 13 residues. The V gene's germline CDR1 is SGDLS and CDR2 YYNGEE. V lost 7 bases to trimming and J lost 4 bases; unmatched junction nucleotides: 5. CDR3 coding DNA: TGTGCCAGCGGGGGACAGGGAGGCACTGAAGCTTTCTTT. Protein product: CASGGQGGTEAFF.

Ten or more counts support this clonotype. The chain links TRBV5-1 to TRBJ1-1, with 7 positions matching TRBD1. The CDR3 spans 14 residues. V lost 0 bases and J lost 1; bases outside the gene matches: 0. Germline loops: CDR1 SGHRS, CDR2 YFSETQ. The CDR3 DNA follows: TGCGCCAGCAGCTTGGGGACAGGGAACACTGAAGCTTTCTTT. Encoded protein: CASSLGTGNTEAFF.